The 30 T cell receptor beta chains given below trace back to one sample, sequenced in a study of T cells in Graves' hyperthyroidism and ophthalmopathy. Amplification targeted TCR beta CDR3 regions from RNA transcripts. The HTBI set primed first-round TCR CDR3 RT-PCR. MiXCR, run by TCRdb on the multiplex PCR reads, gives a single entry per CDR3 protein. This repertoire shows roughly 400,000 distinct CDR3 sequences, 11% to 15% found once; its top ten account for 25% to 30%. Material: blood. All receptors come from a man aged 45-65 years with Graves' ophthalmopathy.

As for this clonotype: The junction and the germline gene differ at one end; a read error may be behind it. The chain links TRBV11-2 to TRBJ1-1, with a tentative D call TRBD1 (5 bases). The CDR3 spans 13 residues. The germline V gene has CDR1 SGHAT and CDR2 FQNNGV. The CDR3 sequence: CASSAVDNTEASF. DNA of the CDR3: TGTGCCAGCAGCGCAGTGGACAACACTGAAGCTTCCTTT. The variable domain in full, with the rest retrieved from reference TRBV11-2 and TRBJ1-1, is EAGVAQSPRYKIIEKRQSVAFWCNPISGHATLYWYQQILGQGPKLLIQFQNNGVVDDSQLPKDRFSAERLKGVDSTLKIQPAKLEDSAVYLCASSAVDNTEASFGQGTRLTVV.

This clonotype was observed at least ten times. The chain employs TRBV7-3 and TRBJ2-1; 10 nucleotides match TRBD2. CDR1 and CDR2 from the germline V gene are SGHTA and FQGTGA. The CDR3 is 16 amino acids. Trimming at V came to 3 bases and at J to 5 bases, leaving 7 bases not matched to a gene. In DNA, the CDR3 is TGTGCCAGCAGCTTGATCGACAGCGGGGGGGACAATGAGCAGTTCTTC. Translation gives CASSLIDSGGDNEQFF.

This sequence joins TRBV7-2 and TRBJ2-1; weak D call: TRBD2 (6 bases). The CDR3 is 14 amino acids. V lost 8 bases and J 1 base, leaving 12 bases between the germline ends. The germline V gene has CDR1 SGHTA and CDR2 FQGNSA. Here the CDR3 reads CASGGAGSYNEQFF. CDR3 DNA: TGTGCCAGCGGCGGGGCGGGATCCTACAATGAGCAGTTCTTC.

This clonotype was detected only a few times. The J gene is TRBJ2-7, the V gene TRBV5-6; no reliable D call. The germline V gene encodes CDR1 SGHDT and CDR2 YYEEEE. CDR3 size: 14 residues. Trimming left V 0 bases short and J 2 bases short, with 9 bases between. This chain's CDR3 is CASSLADWAYEQYF. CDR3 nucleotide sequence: TGTGCCAGCAGCTTGGCAGACTGGGCCTACGAGCAGTACTTC.

CDR3 protein: CAGSLTGHSTDTQYF. CDR3 bases: TGTGCCGGCTCCTTGACGGGACACAGCACAGATACGCAGTATTTT. The J gene is TRBJ2-3, the V gene TRBV7-8, with D perhaps matching TRBD1 (6 bases). The CDR3 runs to 15 residues. V was pared by 11 bases and J by 0 bases, with 18 bases between. CDR1 is SGHVS, CDR2 FQNEAQ, per germline.

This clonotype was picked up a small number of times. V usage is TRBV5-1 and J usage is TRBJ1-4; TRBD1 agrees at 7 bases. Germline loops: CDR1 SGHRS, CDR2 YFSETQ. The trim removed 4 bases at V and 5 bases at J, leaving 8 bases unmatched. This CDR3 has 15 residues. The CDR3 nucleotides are TGCGCCAGCAGCCCCCGGGACAGACGAAATGAAAAACTGTTTTTT. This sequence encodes CASSPRDRRNEKLFF.

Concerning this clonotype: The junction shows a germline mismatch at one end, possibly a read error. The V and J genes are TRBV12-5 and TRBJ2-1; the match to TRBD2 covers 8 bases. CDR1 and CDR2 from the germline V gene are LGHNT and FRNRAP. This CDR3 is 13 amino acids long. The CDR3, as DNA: TGTGCTAGTGACTTGGCGGGAGGCAATGAGCAGTCCTTC. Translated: CASDLAGGNEQSF.

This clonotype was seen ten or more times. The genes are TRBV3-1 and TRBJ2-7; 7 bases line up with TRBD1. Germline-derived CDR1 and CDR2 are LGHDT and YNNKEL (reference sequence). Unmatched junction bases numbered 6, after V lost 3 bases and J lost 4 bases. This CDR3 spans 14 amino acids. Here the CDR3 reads CASSQGQTNYEQYF. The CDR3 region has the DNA TGTGCCAGCAGCCAGGGACAGACAAATTACGAGCAGTACTTC.

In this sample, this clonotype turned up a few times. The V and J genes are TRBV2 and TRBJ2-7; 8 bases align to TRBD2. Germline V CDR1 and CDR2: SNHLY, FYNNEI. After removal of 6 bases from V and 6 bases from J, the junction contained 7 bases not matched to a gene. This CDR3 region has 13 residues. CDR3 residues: CASRAGASFEQYF. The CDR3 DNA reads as TGTGCCAGCAGAGCGGGGGCCTCGTTCGAGCAGTACTTC.

The CDR3 protein is CASSPRRGRDTEAFF. In nucleotides, the CDR3 is TGTGCCAGTAGTCCCCGTAGGGGGCGGGACACTGAAGCTTTCTTT. This rearrangement joins TRBV19 to TRBJ1-1; 7 bases fit TRBD1. The CDR3 has 15 residues. V shed 5 bases, J shed 3 bases, and the junction held 9 bases outside the gene matches. CDR1 is LNHDA and CDR2 is SQIVND in the germline V gene (reference sequence).

CDR3 in amino acids: CASSWDRDLGYTF. CDR3 bases: TGTGCCAGTAGTTGGGACAGGGATCTTGGCTACACCTTC. The chain carries TRBV19 and TRBJ1-2; TRBD1 aligns across 9 bases. The length of the CDR3 is 13 residues. J was trimmed by 7 bases and V by 5 bases; bases with no gene match: 5. Germline V gene lookup returns CDR1 LNHDA and CDR2 SQIVND (reference sequence).

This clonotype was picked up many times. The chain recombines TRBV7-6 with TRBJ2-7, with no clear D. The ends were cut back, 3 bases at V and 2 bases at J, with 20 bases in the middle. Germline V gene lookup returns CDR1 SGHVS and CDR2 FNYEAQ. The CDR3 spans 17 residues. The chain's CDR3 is CASSLVGPPSGAYEQYF. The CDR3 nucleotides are TGTGCCAGCAGCTTGGTCGGTCCTCCTTCTGGGGCCTACGAGCAGTACTTC.

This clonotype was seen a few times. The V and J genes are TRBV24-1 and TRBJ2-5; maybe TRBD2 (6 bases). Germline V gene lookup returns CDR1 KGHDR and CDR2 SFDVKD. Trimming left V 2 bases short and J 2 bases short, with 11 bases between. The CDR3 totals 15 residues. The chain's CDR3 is CATSDWGSGQETQYF. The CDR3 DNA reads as TGTGCCACCAGTGATTGGGGTAGCGGACAAGAGACCCAGTACTTC.

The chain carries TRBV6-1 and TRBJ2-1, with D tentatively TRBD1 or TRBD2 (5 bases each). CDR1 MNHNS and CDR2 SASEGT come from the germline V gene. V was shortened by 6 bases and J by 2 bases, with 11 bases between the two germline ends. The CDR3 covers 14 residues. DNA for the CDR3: TGTGCCAGCAGACAACGGGGCGCCTACAATGAGCAGTTCTTC. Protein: CASRQRGAYNEQFF.

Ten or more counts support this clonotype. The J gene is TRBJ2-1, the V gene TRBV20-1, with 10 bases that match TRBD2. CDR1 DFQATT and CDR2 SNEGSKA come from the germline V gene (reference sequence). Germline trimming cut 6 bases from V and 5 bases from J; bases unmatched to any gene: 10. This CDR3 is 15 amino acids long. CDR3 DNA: TGCAGTGCAGATAAACTAGCGGGACACCACAATGAGCAGTTCTTC. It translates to CSADKLAGHHNEQFF.

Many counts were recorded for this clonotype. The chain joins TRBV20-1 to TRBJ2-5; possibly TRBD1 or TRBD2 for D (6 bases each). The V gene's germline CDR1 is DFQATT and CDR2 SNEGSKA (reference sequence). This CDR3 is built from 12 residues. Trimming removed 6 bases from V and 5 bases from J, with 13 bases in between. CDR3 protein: CSAKTGGETQYF. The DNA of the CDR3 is TGCAGTGCAAAGACAGGAGGGGAGACCCAGTACTTC.

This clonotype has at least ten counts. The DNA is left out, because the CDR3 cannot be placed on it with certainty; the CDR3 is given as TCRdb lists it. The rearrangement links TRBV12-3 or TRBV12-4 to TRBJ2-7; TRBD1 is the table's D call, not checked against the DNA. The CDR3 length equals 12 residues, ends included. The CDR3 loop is CASSFGFGTEYF.

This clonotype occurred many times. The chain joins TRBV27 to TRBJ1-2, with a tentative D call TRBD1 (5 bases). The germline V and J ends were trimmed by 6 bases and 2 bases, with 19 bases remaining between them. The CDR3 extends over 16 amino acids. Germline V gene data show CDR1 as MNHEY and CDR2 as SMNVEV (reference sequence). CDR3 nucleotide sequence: TGTGCCAGCAGCTCAAACAGGCCGGGGAAGAACTATGGCTACACCTTC. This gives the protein CASSSNRPGKNYGYTF.

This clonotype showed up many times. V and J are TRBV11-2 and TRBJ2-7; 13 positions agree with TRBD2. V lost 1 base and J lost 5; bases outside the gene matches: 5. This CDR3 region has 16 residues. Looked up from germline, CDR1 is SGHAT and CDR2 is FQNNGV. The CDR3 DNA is TGTGCCAGCAGCTTAGTACTAGCGGGAGGGGAGGACGAGCAGTACTTC. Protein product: CASSLVLAGGEDEQYF.

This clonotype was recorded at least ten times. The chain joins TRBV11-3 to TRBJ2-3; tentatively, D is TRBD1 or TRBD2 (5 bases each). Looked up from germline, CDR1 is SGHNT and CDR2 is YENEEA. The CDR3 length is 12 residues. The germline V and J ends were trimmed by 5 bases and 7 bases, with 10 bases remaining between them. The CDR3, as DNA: TGTGCCAGCAGCACGGGACGGAATACGCAGTATTTT. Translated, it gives CASSTGRNTQYF. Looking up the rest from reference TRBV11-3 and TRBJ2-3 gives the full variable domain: EAGVVQSPRYKIIEKKQPVAFWCNPISGHNTLYWYLQNLGQGPELLIRYENEEAVDDSQLPKDRFSAERLKGVDSTLKIQPAELGDSAVYLCASSTGRNTQYFGPGTRLTVL.

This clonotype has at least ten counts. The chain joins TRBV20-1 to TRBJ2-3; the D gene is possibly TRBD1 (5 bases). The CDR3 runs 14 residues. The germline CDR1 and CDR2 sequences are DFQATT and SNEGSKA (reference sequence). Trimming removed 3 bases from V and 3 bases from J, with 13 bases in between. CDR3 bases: TGCAGTGCTAGGAAAGGGGCTGGAACAGATACGCAGTATTTT. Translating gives CSARKGAGTDTQYF.

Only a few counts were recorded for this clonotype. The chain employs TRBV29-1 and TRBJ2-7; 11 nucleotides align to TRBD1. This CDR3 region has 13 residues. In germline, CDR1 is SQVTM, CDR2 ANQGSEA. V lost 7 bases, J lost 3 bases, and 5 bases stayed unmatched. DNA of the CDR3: TGCAGCGCCCCGGGACAGGGGGGCTACGAGCAGTACTTC. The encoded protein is CSAPGQGGYEQYF.

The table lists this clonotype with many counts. CDR3 in DNA: TGTGCCAGCAGCACCCCCAACACTGAAGCTTTCTTT. Its protein product is CASSTPNTEAFF. The chain links TRBV6-1 to TRBJ1-1, with D uncertain. V lost 6 bases, J lost 2 bases, and 7 bases lay in between. This CDR3 is 12 amino acids long. CDR1 and CDR2 (germline): MNHNS, SASEGT.

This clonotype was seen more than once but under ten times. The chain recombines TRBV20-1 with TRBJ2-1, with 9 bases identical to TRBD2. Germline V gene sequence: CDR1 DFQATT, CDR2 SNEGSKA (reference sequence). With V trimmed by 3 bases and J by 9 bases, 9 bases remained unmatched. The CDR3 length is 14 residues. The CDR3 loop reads CSARLVAGVAEQFF. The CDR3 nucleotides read TGCAGTGCTAGGTTGGTAGCGGGAGTCGCTGAGCAGTTCTTC.

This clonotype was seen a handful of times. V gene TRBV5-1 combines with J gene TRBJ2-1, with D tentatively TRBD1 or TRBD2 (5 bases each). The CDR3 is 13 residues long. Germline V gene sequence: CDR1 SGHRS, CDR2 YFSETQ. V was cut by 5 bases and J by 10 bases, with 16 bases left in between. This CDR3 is CASRGTSRGEQFF. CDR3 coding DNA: TGCGCCAGCAGAGGGACGTCCCGTGGGGAGCAGTTCTTC.

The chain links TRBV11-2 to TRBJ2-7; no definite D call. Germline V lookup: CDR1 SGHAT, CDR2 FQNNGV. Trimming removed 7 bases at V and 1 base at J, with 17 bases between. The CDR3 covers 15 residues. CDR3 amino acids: CASKLTPPGSYEQYF. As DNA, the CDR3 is TGTGCCAGCAAGCTTACCCCGCCTGGATCCTACGAGCAGTACTTC. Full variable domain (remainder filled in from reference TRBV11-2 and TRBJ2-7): EAGVAQSPRYKIIEKRQSVAFWCNPISGHATLYWYQQILGQGPKLLIQFQNNGVVDDSQLPKDRFSAERLKGVDSTLKIQPAKLEDSAVYLCASKLTPPGSYEQYFGPGTRLTVT.

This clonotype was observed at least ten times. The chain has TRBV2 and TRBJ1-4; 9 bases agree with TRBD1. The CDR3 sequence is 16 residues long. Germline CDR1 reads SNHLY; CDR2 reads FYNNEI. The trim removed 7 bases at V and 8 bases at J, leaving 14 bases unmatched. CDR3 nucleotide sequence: TGTGCCAGCACCAAACCACTACAGGGGGCAGGGGAAAAACTGTTTTTT. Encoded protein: CASTKPLQGAGEKLFF. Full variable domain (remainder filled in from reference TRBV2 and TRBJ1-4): EPEVTQTPSHQVTQMGQEVILRCVPISNHLYFYWYRQILGQKVEFLVSFYNNEISEKSEIFDDQFSVERPDGSNFTLKIRSTKLEDSAMYFCASTKPLQGAGEKLFFGSGTQLSVL.

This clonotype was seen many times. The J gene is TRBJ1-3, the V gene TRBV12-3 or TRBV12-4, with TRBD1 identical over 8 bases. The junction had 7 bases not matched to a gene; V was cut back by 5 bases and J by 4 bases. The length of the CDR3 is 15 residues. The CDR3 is CASSAGTGRGNTIYF. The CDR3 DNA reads TGTGCCAGCAGTGCCGGGACAGGTCGGGGAAACACCATATATTTT.

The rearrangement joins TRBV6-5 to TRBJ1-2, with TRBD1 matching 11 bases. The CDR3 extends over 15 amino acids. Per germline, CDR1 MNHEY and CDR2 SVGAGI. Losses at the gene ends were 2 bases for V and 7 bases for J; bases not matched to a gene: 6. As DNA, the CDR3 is TGTGCCAGCAGTTACACGGACAGGGGGCCGGGTGGCTACACCTTC. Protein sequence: CASSYTDRGPGGYTF.

The CDR3, as DNA: TGCAGCGTTGAAGGCCCCGGGCACCGTGAGCAGTTCTTC. This gives the protein CSVEGPGHREQFF. The V gene is TRBV29-1, the J gene TRBJ2-1; no reliable D call. This CDR3 spans 13 amino acids. CDR1 and CDR2 from the germline V gene are SQVTM and ANQGSEA. V lost 1 base and J lost 9, with 13 bases in between.